This TCR beta chain is drawn from a study of cytomegalovirus exposure and HLA in healthy donors. In the study overall: The approximately 670 first-cohort repertoires and the roughly 120 validation repertoires shared the same platform, a later analysis reported. General study results and limits: The authors enumerated around 150 TCR beta chains as linked to cytomegalovirus. Most TCR sequences proved rare, with some public TCRs found in many donors.

As regards this clone: Its antigen is unidentified.

V was pared by 8 bases and J by 6 bases, with 11 bases of the junction left unmatched. The CDR3 has 15 amino acids. CDR1 and CDR2 (germline): MDHEN, SYDVKM. The table came from immunoSEQ multiplex PCR; TCRdb's copy has only in-frame clones and leaves some out. The sample includes 75,000 to 85,000 clones, approximately 91% of them seen just once. The genes are TRBV28 and TRBJ1-5; 9 bases align to TRBD1. This sequence originates from a man younger than 40 in good health and CMV-seronegative. Sequences were obtained from PBMCs. The CDR3, as DNA: TGTGCCAGCGGGCGACAGGGGGAGATGGGTCAGCCCCAGCATTTT. It yields the protein CASGRQGEMGQPQHF. The variable domain in full, completed from reference TRBV28 and TRBJ1-5, reads DVKVTQSSRYLVKRTGEKVFLECVQDMDHENMFWYRQDPGLGLRLIYFSYDVKMKEKGDIPEGYSVSREKKERFSLILESASTNQTSMYLCASGRQGEMGQPQHFGDGTRLSIL.